This T cell receptor (beta chain) was sequenced for a study of blood T cell repertoires in COVID-19. Germline CDR1 is SGHTA and CDR2 is FQGNSA. This CDR3 has 14 residues. The V and J ends lost 7 bases and 3 bases, in that order; junction bases with no gene match: 6. Sequencing was performed with immunoSEQ multiplex PCR; in TCRdb, only in-frame clones are kept and a portion is missing. The table includes approximately 220,000 clones, around nine tenths detected once. The receptor was derived from a man between 60 and 70 years old who had recovered from COVID-19. Source material: peripheral blood. The rearrangement uses TRBV7-2 and TRBJ2-1, with 7 bases lining up with TRBD2. CDR3 amino acids: CASILGGGYNEQFF. DNA for the CDR3: TGTGCCAGCATCCTGGGGGGGGGCTACAATGAGCAGTTCTTC.